The text below deals with one TCR beta chain. Its antigen is not identified. These data belong to a study of T cell responses to AZD1222 COVID-19 vaccine. Sequenced by immunoSEQ multiplex PCR; TCRdb stores in-frame clones only, minus some. The table records under 150,000 clones, 88% of them present only once. Study-wide results and caveats: Of the AZD1222 recipients, only five to seven were seropositive at baseline. Among spike-specific TCRs, nearly half reportedly target unmutated variant regions. Clonal diversity was possibly underestimated, and white British individuals and females predominated among donors. Spike-spanning, vaccine-associated CD4 TCRs were dominant at 160-218 and 743-854.

The receptor was derived from an adult in good health. The sample in question was peripheral blood, obtained on day 0 of MenACWY control vaccination.

CDR3 in amino acids: CASSLSVTGRGTEAFF. The CDR3 bases are TGTGCCAGCAGCTTGTCGGTGACAGGGCGGGGCACTGAAGCTTTCTTT. The chain links TRBV5-4 to TRBJ1-1, with 7 bases that match TRBD1. The CDR3 runs 16 residues. J gave up 4 bases and V 1 base, and 10 bases lay outside the gene matches. Germline V lookup: CDR1 SGHNT, CDR2 YYREEE (reference sequence).